Each of the 3 T cell receptor beta chains below was sequenced from the same sample in a study of blood T cell repertoires in COVID-19. Here immunoSEQ multiplex PCR was the method, and the copy in TCRdb shows in-frame clones only, minus some. The sample has some 200,000 clones, just over 85% seen once. Sequenced input: peripheral blood. Receptor source: an elderly man with acute or convalescent COVID-19.

The V call is TRBV10-3, the J call TRBJ2-1, with a possible D match to TRBD1 (6 bases). This CDR3 has 14 amino acids. CDR1 is ENHRY, CDR2 SYGVKD, per germline. The germline V and J ends were trimmed by 5 bases and 7 bases, with 15 bases remaining between them. CDR3 residues: CAISSRVGGNEQFF. The CDR3 nucleotides read TGTGCCATCAGTAGCCGGGTAGGGGGAAATGAGCAGTTCTTC.

The chain recombines TRBV5-1 with TRBJ2-1, with TRBD1 matching 8 bases. The CDR3 length is 17 residues. V was pared by 0 bases and J by 0 bases, with 5 bases of the junction left unmatched. Germline V gives CDR1 SGHRS, CDR2 YFSETQ. CDR3 residues: CASSLGPGGGSYNEQFF. The CDR3 DNA follows: TGCGCCAGCAGCTTGGGACCAGGGGGCGGCTCCTACAATGAGCAGTTCTTC.

The chain carries TRBV27 and TRBJ2-1; 11 bases align to TRBD1. J gave up 13 bases and V 2 bases, and 10 bases lay outside the gene matches. The CDR3 sequence is 15 residues long. Germline lookup yields CDR1 MNHEY and CDR2 SMNVEV (reference sequence). CDR3 coding DNA: TGTGCCAGCAGTTTACGGGACAGGGGGACCGAAGCACAGTTCTTC. This codes for CASSLRDRGTEAQFF.